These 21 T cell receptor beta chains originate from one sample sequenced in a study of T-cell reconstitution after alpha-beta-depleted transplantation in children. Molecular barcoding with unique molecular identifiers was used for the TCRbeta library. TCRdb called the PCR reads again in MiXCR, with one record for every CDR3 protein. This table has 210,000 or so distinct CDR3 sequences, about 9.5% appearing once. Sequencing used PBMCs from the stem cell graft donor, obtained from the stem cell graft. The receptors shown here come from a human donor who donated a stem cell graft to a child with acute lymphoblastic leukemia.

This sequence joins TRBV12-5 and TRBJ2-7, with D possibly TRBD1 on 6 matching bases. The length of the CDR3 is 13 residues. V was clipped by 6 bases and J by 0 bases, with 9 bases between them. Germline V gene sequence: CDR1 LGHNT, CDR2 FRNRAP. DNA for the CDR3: TGTGCTAGTGGGAAGGACAGCTCCTACGAGCAGTACTTC. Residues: CASGKDSSYEQYF.

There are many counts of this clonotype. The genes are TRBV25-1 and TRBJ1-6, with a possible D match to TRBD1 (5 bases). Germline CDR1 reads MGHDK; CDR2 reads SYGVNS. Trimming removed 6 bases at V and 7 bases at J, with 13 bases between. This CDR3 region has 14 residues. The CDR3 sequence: CASRQGGGNSPLHF. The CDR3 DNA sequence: TGTGCCAGCAGACAAGGTGGGGGGAATTCACCCCTCCACTTT.

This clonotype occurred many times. CDR3 residues: CASSRALRGLAEAFF. The CDR3 DNA follows: TGCGCCAGCAGCCGCGCTCTCAGGGGGCTAGCTGAAGCTTTCTTT. The chain links TRBV4-1 to TRBJ1-1, with 8 bases identical to TRBD1. There are 15 residues in the CDR3. Germline V gives CDR1 MGHRA, CDR2 YSYEKL. Germline trimming cut 4 bases from V and 6 bases from J; bases unmatched to any gene: 10.

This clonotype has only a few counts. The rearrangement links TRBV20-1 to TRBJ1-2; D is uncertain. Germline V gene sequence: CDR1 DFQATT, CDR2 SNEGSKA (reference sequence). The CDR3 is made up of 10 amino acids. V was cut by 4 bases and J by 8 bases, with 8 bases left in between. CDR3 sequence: CSATMDGYTF. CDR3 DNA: TGCAGTGCTACAATGGACGGCTACACCTTC.

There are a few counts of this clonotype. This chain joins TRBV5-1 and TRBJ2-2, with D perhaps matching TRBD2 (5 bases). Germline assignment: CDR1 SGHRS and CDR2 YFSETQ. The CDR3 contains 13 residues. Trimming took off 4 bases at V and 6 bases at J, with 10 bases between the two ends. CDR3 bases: TGCGCCAGCAGCCCCAGCGGCCCCGGGGAGCTGTTTTTT. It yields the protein CASSPSGPGELFF.

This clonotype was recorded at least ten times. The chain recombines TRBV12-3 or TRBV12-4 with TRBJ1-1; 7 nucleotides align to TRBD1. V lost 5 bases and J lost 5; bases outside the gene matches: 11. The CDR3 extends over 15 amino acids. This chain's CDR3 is CASSAAPTGVTEAFF. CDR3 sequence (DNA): TGTGCCAGCAGTGCAGCCCCAACAGGGGTAACTGAAGCTTTCTTT.

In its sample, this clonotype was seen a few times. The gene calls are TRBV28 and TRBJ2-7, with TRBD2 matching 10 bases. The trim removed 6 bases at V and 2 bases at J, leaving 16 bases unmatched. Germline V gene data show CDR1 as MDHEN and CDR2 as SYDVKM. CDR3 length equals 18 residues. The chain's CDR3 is CASSSVAPGLAVTYEQYF. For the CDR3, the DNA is TGTGCCAGCAGCTCCGTAGCCCCCGGACTAGCGGTAACCTACGAGCAGTACTTC.

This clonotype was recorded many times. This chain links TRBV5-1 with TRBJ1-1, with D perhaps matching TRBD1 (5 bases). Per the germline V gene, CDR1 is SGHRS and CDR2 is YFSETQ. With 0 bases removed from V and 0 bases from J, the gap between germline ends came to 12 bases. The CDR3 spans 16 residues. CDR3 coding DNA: TGCGCCAGCAGCTTGGCTATCGGACAAGTGAACACTGAAGCTTTCTTT. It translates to CASSLAIGQVNTEAFF.

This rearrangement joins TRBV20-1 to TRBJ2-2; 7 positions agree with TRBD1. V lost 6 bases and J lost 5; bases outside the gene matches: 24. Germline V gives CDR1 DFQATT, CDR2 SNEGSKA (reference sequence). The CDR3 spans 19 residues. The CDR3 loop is CSAAMPPGQRRLRTGELFF. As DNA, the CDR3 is TGCAGTGCCGCTATGCCGCCGGGACAGCGAAGGTTAAGGACCGGGGAGCTGTTTTTT.

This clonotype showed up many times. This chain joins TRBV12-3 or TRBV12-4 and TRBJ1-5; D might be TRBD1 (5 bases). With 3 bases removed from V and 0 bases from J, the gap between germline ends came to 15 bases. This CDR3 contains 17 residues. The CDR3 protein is CASSLRMGQGSNQPQHF. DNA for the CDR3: TGTGCCAGCAGTTTGCGGATGGGGCAGGGTAGCAATCAGCCCCAGCATTTT.

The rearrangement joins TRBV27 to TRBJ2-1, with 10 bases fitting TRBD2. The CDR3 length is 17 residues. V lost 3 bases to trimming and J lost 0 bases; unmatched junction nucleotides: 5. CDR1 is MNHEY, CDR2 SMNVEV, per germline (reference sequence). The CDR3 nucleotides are TGTGCCAGCAGTTTCCCTAGCGGGGGACTCTCCTACAATGAGCAGTTCTTC. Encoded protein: CASSFPSGGLSYNEQFF.

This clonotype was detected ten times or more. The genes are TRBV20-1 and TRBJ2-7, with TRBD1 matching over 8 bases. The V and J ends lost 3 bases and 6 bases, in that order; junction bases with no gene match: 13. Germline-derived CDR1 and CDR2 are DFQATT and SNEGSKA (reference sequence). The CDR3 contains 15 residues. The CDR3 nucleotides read TGCAGTGCTAGTCGAAGGACAGGGAGGATGGGCGAGCAGTACTTC. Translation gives CSASRRTGRMGEQYF.

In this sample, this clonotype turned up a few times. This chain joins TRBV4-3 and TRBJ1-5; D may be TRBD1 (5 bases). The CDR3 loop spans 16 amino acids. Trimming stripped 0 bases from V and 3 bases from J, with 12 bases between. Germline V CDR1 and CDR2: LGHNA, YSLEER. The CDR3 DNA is TGCGCCAGCAGCCAAGATCCGGGACGGAACAATCAGCCCCAGCATTTT. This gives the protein CASSQDPGRNNQPQHF.

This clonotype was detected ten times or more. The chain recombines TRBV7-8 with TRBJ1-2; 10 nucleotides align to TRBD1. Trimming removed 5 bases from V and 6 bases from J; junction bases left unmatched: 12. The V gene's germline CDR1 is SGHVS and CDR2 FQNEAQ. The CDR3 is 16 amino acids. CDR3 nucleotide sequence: TGTGCCAGCAGCCTAATGACAGGGGGCACAGGAAATGGCTACACCTTC. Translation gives CASSLMTGGTGNGYTF.

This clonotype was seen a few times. The CDR3 sequence: CASSLDTEQPQHF. DNA of the CDR3: TGCGCCAGCAGCTTGGACACAGAGCAGCCCCAGCATTTT. The chain employs TRBV5-1 and TRBJ1-5, with D uncertain. V was trimmed by 0 bases and J by 7 bases, leaving 8 bases between them. CDR3 length: 13 amino acids. Looked up from germline, CDR1 is SGHRS and CDR2 is YFSETQ.

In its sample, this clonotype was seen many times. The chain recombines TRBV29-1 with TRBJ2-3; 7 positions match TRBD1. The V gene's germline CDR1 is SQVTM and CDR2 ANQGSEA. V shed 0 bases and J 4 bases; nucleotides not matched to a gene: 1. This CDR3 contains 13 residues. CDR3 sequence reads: CSVEDQGADTQYF. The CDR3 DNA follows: TGCAGCGTTGAAGATCAGGGGGCAGATACGCAGTATTTT.

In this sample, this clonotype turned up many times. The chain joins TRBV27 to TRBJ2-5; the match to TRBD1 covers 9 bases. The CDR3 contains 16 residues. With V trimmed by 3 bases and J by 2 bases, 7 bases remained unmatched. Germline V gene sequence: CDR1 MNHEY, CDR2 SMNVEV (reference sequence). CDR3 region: CASSLRWTGDQETQYF. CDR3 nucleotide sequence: TGTGCCAGCAGTTTGCGTTGGACAGGGGATCAAGAGACCCAGTACTTC.

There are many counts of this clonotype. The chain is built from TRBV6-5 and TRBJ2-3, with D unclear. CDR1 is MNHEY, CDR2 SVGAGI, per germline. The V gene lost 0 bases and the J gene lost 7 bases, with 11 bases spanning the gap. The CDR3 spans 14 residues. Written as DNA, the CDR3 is TGTGCCAGCAGTTACTCGAGTAGTGACTATACGCAGTATTTT. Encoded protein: CASSYSSSDYTQYF.

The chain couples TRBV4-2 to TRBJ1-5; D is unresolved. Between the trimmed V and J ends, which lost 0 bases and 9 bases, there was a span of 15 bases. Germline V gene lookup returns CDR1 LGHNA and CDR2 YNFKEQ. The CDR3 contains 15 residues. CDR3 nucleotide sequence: TGTGCCAGCAGCCAAGACTTCGGCAGCATGACGCCCCAGCATTTT. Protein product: CASSQDFGSMTPQHF.

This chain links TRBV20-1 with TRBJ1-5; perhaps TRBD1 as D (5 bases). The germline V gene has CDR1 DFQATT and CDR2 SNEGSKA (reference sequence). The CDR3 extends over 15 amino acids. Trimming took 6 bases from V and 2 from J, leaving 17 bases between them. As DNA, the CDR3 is TGCAGTGCCCAACCCGGGACCCGGGGCAATCAGCCCCAGCATTTT. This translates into CSAQPGTRGNQPQHF.

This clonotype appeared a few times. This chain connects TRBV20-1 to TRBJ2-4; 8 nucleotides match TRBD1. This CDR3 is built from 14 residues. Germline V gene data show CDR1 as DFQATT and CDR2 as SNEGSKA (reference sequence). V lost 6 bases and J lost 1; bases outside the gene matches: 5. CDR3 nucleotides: TGCAGTGCCCCCCACAGGGGGGCCAAAAACATTCAGTACTTC. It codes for CSAPHRGAKNIQYF.